This T cell receptor beta chain was sequenced during a study of Ad26.COV2.S vaccination and SARS-CoV-2 variants. Study in general: Doses of Ad26.COV2.S were injected into muscle once or twice, 56 days apart. General study points: Post-vaccination spike-specific CD8+ and CD4+ T cell responses reportedly had substantial breadth. People given the vaccine had a wider spike-specific TCR breadth than placebo recipients did.

Note on this clone: Its specificity is not known.

Method: immunoSEQ multiplex PCR; TCRdb's copy keeps in-frame clones and lacks some. The sample gives approximately 410,000 clones, around 89% of which show up once; approximately 4% is in the top ten. From germline, CDR1 is MGHDK and CDR2 SYGVNS. Trimming left V 0 bases short and J 4 bases short, with 18 bases between. CDR3 length: 17 residues. The treatment: 15 to 20 received Ad26.COV2.S at low or high dose, single or two shots; a few received placebo; per-sample allocation not given. At day 63 after the first vaccine or placebo injection, samples were drawn. Donation was by an adult aged 18-55 years who was in Boston.

The genes are TRBV25-1 and TRBJ2-5; D is possibly TRBD1 (6 bases). This clonotype originated in a person between 18 and 65 years old who received the Ad26.COV2.S COVID-19 vaccine or a placebo. This specimen consisted of peripheral blood, obtained in a trial of Ad26.COV2.S vaccine versus placebo. The DNA of the CDR3 is TGTGCCAGCAGTGAATATCCACTCGTAGGGGGACGAGAGACCCAGTACTTC. Amino acids: CASSEYPLVGGRETQYF.